Shown below are 25 T cell receptor beta chains from a single sample sequenced in a study of identifying expanded T cells in peripheral blood. The data were produced by immunoSEQ multiplex PCR, yet TCRdb's version contains in-frame clones alone and is incomplete. The table lists around 66,000 clones, around 87% of them singletons. The material sequenced was blood. The receptors stem from a person between 18 and 75 years old in good health.

V is TRBV7-2 and J is TRBJ2-2, with D unresolved. The CDR3 is 14 amino acids. CDR1 is SGHTA, CDR2 FQGNSA, per germline. V was clipped by 1 base and J by 3 bases, with 6 bases between them. The CDR3 sequence is CASSLGSDTGELFF. CDR3 DNA sequence: TGTGCCAGCAGCTTAGGCTCTGACACCGGGGAGCTGTTTTTT.

V is TRBV5-1 and J is TRBJ1-1, with D hard to call. Germline V gene data show CDR1 as SGHRS and CDR2 as YFSETQ. The CDR3 covers 12 residues. V lost 5 bases to trimming and J lost 1 base, with 6 bases between them. The CDR3 sequence: CASRSENTEAFF. The CDR3 region has the DNA TGCGCCAGCAGAAGCGAGAACACTGAAGCTTTCTTT. The entire variable domain, with the rest obtained from reference TRBV5-1 and TRBJ1-1, is as follows: KAGVTQTPRYLIKTRGQQVTLSCSPISGHRSVSWYQQTPGQGLQFLFEYFSETQRNKGNFPGRFSGRQFSNSRSEMNVSTLELGDSALYLCASRSENTEAFFGQGTRLTVV.

CDR3 amino acids: CASSERVSGRRDSTDTQYF. CDR3 sequence (DNA): TGCGCCAGCAGTGAGAGGGTTAGCGGGAGGAGAGACAGCACAGATACGCAGTATTTT. The rearrangement links TRBV10-1 to TRBJ2-3; 10 bases match TRBD2. After removal of 2 bases from V and 0 bases from J, the junction contained 11 bases not matched to a gene. Germline CDR1 reads WNHNN; CDR2 reads SYGVQD (reference sequence). The CDR3 spans 19 residues.

V usage is TRBV6-4 and J usage is TRBJ2-3, with 8 bases aligning to TRBD2. Germline CDR1 and CDR2: MRHNA and SNTAGT. CDR3 length: 15 residues. V gave up 3 bases and J gave up 4 bases; unmatched junction bases: 6. CDR3: CASSDNGGAADTQYF. In nucleotides, the CDR3 is TGTGCCAGCAGTGATAACGGGGGGGCCGCAGATACGCAGTATTTT.

The chain has TRBV7-8 and TRBJ1-2; 7 bases agree with TRBD1. The CDR3 totals 15 residues. Germline CDR1 and CDR2: SGHVS and FQNEAQ. V was clipped by 6 bases and J by 4 bases; unmatched bases: 11. The CDR3 DNA sequence: TGTGCCAGCAGTGGACAGGCCTCAGGGGGCTATGGCTACACCTTC. Translation gives CASSGQASGGYGYTF.

This sequence joins TRBV18 and TRBJ2-3, with TRBD2 identical over 13 bases. The V gene end was trimmed by 3 bases and the J gene end by 5 bases; junction bases not matched to a gene: 8. The germline V gene has CDR1 KGHSH and CDR2 LQKENI. This CDR3 has 17 amino acids. CDR3 protein: CASSPLGLAGAGDTQYF. The CDR3 nucleotides are TGTGCCAGCTCACCCCTAGGACTAGCGGGAGCGGGAGATACGCAGTATTTT.

This rearrangement joins TRBV28 to TRBJ1-5; maybe TRBD1 (6 bases). Per the germline V gene, CDR1 is MDHEN and CDR2 is SYDVKM. CDR3 size: 15 residues. The ends were cut back, 8 bases at V and 3 bases at J, with 17 bases in the middle. CDR3 sequence: CASLLWAGDNQPQHF. CDR3 sequence (DNA): TGTGCCAGCCTCCTTTGGGCAGGGGACAATCAGCCCCAGCATTTT.

J is TRBJ2-1 and V is TRBV9; 14 bases are shared with TRBD2. The germline V gene has CDR1 SGDLS and CDR2 YYNGEE. This CDR3 has 19 residues. V shed 4 bases, J shed 1 base, and the junction held 10 bases outside the gene matches. The CDR3 bases are TGTGCCAGCAGCATCCGGGGACTAGCGGGGGAAGGATCCTACAATGAGCAGTTCTTC. Its protein is CASSIRGLAGEGSYNEQFF. The variable domain in full, completed from reference TRBV9 and TRBJ2-1, reads DSGVTQTPKHLITATGQRVTLRCSPRSGDLSVYWYQQSLDQGLQFLIQYYNGEERAKGNILERFSAQQFPDLHSELNLSSLELGDSALYFCASSIRGLAGEGSYNEQFFGPGTRLTVL.

The gene calls are TRBV2 and TRBJ2-7; the D gene could be TRBD1 or TRBD2 (5 bases each). The V gene's germline CDR1 is SNHLY and CDR2 FYNNEI. There are 13 residues in the CDR3. Trimming left V 7 bases short and J 6 bases short, with 16 bases between. In nucleotides, the CDR3 is TGTGCCAGCACCCGGGACGCTCTTGTCGAGCAGTACTTC. Translation gives CASTRDALVEQYF.

J is TRBJ1-4 and V is TRBV15; perhaps TRBD1 as D (5 bases). Between the trimmed V and J ends, which lost 2 bases and 5 bases, there was a span of 12 bases. Germline loops: CDR1 LNHNV, CDR2 YYDKDF (reference sequence). There are 15 residues in the CDR3. The CDR3 reads CATSRSGTPNEKLFF. The CDR3 bases are TGTGCCACCAGCAGATCCGGGACCCCCAATGAAAAACTGTTTTTT.

This chain joins TRBV5-1 and TRBJ1-5; tentatively, D is TRBD1 (6 bases). Looked up from germline, CDR1 is SGHRS and CDR2 is YFSETQ. The CDR3 extends over 15 amino acids. The V end was cut by 3 bases, the J end by 7 bases, with 17 bases between. This CDR3 reads CASSSDGTSPQPQHF. DNA of the CDR3: TGCGCCAGCAGCTCGGACGGGACATCCCCCCAGCCCCAGCATTTT.

The CDR3 bases are TGTGCCAGCAGCCCGGGGCCAAATCGGGGTGAGCAGTTCTTC. Its protein product is CASSPGPNRGEQFF. The chain carries TRBV9 and TRBJ2-1; D could derive from TRBD1 or TRBD2 (5 bases each). Germline V gene sequence: CDR1 SGDLS, CDR2 YYNGEE. V was shortened by 4 bases and J by 9 bases, with 17 bases between the two germline ends. There are 14 residues in the CDR3.

The V gene is TRBV7-9, the J gene TRBJ2-1; the D call may be TRBD1 or TRBD2 (6 bases each). Germline loops: CDR1 SEHNR, CDR2 FQNEAQ (reference sequence). V dropped 8 bases and J dropped 6 bases, with 11 bases sitting between them. CDR3 length equals 12 residues. CDR3 nucleotide sequence: TGTGCCAGCGGGGGGCGGCTCAATGAGCAGTTCTTC. This translates into CASGGRLNEQFF.

The gene calls are TRBV7-9 and TRBJ2-1; D unclear. There are 18 residues in the CDR3. V lost 5 bases and J lost 4, with 24 bases in between. CDR1 and CDR2 from the germline V gene are SEHNR and FQNEAQ (reference sequence). This CDR3 reads CASSRLVGWIYSYNEQFF. The CDR3 DNA is TGTGCCAGCAGCCGGTTGGTTGGCTGGATATACAGTTACAATGAGCAGTTCTTC. Combining the CDR3 with reference TRBV7-9 and TRBJ2-1 gives the whole variable domain DTGVSQNPRHKITKRGQNVTFRCDPISEHNRLYWYRQTLGQGPEFLTYFQNEAQLEKSRLLSDRFSAERPKGSFSTLEIQRTEQGDSAMYLCASSRLVGWIYSYNEQFFGPGTRLTVL.

V and J are TRBV6-4 and TRBJ2-2; D unclear. V dropped 4 bases and J dropped 5 bases, with 11 bases sitting between them. CDR3 length: 14 amino acids. Germline values: CDR1 MRHNA, CDR2 SNTAGT. The CDR3 is CASSASDLTGELFF. In DNA form, the CDR3 reads TGTGCCAGCAGTGCTAGTGACCTAACCGGGGAGCTGTTTTTT.

V is TRBV28 and J is TRBJ2-1, with 8 nucleotides matching TRBD1. This CDR3 is built from 16 residues. The ends lost 6 bases at V and 2 bases at J; junction bases unmatched: 9. Germline lookup yields CDR1 MDHEN and CDR2 SYDVKM. CDR3 nucleotides: TGTGCCAGCAGCCGAATCGGGACAGGCCCCTACAATGAGCAGTTCTTC. Translated, it gives CASSRIGTGPYNEQFF.

V gene TRBV29-1 combines with J gene TRBJ1-3; no clear D gene. Between the trimmed V and J ends, which lost 2 bases and 0 bases, there was a span of 5 bases. The CDR3 has 13 residues. Per the germline V gene, CDR1 is SQVTM and CDR2 is ANQGSEA. The CDR3 bases are TGCAGCGTTGAATCCAGCTCTGGAAACACCATATATTTT. Translating gives CSVESSSGNTIYF.

J is TRBJ2-1 and V is TRBV28; 10 nucleotides line up with TRBD1. CDR1 MDHEN and CDR2 SYDVKM come from the germline V gene. The CDR3 contains 15 residues. J lost 7 bases, V lost 6 bases, and 9 bases had no gene match. This CDR3 is CASSFDRGLWNEQFF. In DNA, the CDR3 is TGTGCCAGCAGCTTCGACAGGGGGCTTTGGAATGAGCAGTTCTTC.

The chain recombines TRBV19 with TRBJ2-2; weak D call: TRBD2 (5 bases). This CDR3 has 13 residues. V lost 3 bases and J lost 5, with 7 bases in between. Germline CDR1 is LNHDA and CDR2 is SQIVND (reference sequence). This CDR3 is CASSMWETGELFF. CDR3 DNA sequence: TGTGCCAGTAGTATGTGGGAGACCGGGGAGCTGTTTTTT.

V and J are TRBV5-1 and TRBJ1-5; 8 bases are a match to TRBD1. Germline V gives CDR1 SGHRS, CDR2 YFSETQ. This CDR3 contains 15 residues. V shed 0 bases and J 8 bases; nucleotides not matched to a gene: 7. CDR3 nucleotide sequence: TGCGCCAGCAGCTTGGGGTCAGGGGGCGGGGAGCCCCAGCATTTT. It specifies CASSLGSGGGEPQHF.

This clone was counted between two and nine times. Here the CDR3 DNA reads TGTGCCAGTAGTCCTCTAACGAGGGATACCGGGGAGCTGTTTTTT. Translated: CASSPLTRDTGELFF. The V and J genes are TRBV19 and TRBJ2-2; perhaps TRBD2 as D (5 bases). V lost 5 bases, J lost 5 bases, and 15 bases lay in between. The germline V gene encodes CDR1 LNHDA and CDR2 SQIVND (reference sequence). The CDR3 is made up of 15 amino acids. Full variable domain (remainder filled in from reference TRBV19 and TRBJ2-2): DGGITQSPKYLFRKEGQNVTLSCEQNLNHDAMYWYRQDPGQGLRLIYYSQIVNDFQKGDIAEGYSVSREKKESFPLTVTSAQKNPTAFYLCASSPLTRDTGELFFGEGSRLTVL.

This chain uses TRBV13 with TRBJ1-4, with D tentatively TRBD1 (5 bases). V shed 3 bases and J shed 6 bases, with 11 bases lying between them. Germline loops: CDR1 PRHDT, CDR2 FYEKMQ (reference sequence). CDR3 size: 14 residues. The CDR3 loop reads CASSFRRADEKLFF. The CDR3, as DNA: TGTGCCAGCAGCTTTCGCAGGGCCGATGAAAAACTGTTTTTT.

The genes are TRBV2 and TRBJ1-4, with TRBD1 as a possible D gene (5 bases). Germline CDR1 is SNHLY and CDR2 is FYNNEI. V was pared by 6 bases and J by 7 bases, with 18 bases between. The CDR3 totals 15 residues. The CDR3 here is CASRATGIVGEKLFF. For the CDR3, the DNA is TGTGCCAGCAGGGCCACAGGCATCGTGGGTGAAAAACTGTTTTTT. The variable domain in full, completed from reference TRBV2 and TRBJ1-4, reads EPEVTQTPSHQVTQMGQEVILRCVPISNHLYFYWYRQILGQKVEFLVSFYNNEISEKSEIFDDQFSVERPDGSNFTLKIRSTKLEDSAMYFCASRATGIVGEKLFFGSGTQLSVL.

The chain carries TRBV30 and TRBJ2-3; D not certain. With 8 bases removed from V and 0 bases from J, the gap between germline ends came to 6 bases. In germline, CDR1 is GTSNPN, CDR2 SVGIG (reference sequence). The CDR3 loop spans 11 amino acids. CDR3 sequence reads: CAGTSTDTQYF. The DNA of the CDR3 is TGTGCCGGTACAAGCACAGATACGCAGTATTTT.

The chain is built from TRBV28 and TRBJ2-7; the D gene could be TRBD1 or TRBD2 (6 bases each). Trimming cost V 6 bases and J 5 bases, with 8 bases left between them. This CDR3 spans 11 amino acids. Germline V CDR1 and CDR2: MDHEN, SYDVKM. The CDR3 DNA reads TGTGCCAGCAGGGAGGGGGACGAGCAGTACTTC. Its protein is CASREGDEQYF.